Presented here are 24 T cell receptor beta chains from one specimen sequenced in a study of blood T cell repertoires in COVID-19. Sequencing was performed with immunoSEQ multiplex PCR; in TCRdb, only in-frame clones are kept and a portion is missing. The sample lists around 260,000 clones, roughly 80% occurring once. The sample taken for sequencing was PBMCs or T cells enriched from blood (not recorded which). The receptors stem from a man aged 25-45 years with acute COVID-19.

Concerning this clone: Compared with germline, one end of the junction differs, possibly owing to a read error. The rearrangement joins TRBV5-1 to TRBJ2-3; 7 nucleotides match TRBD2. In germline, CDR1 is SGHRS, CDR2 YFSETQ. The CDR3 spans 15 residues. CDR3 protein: CASSLRGLVTDTQYF. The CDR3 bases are TGTGCCAGCAGCTTGCGGGGGTTAGTGACAGATACGCAGTATTTT. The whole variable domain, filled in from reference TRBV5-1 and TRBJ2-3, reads KAGVTQTPRYLIKTRGQQVTLSCSPISGHRSVSWYQQTPGQGLQFLFEYFSETQRNKGNFPGRFSGRQFSNSRSEMNVSTLELGDSALYLCASSLRGLVTDTQYFGPGTRLTVL.

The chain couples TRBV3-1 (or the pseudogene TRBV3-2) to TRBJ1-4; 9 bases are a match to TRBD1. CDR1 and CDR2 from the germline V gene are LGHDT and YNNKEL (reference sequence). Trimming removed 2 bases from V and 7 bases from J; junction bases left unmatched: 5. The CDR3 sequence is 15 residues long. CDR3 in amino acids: CASSQTRDRAEKLFF. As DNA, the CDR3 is TGTGCCAGCAGCCAAACCCGGGACAGGGCTGAAAAACTGTTTTTT.

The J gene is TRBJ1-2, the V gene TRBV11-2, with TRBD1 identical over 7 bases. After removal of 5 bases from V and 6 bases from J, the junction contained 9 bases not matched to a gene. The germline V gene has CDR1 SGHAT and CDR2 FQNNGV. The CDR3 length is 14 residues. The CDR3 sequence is CASSQNWGTDGYTF. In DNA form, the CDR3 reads TGTGCCAGCAGCCAAAACTGGGGGACAGATGGCTACACCTTC.

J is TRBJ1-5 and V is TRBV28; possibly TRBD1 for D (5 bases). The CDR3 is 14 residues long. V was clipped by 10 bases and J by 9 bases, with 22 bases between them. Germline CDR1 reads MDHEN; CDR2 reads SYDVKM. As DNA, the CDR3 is TGTGCCATCCGAACCGGGGGAGAAAGTAGGCCCCAGCATTTT. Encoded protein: CAIRTGGESRPQHF.

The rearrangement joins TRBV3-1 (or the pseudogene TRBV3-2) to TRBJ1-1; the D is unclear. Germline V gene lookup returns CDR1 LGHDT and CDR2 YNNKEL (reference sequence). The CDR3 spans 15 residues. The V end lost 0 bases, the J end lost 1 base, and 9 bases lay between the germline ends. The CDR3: CASSQEVGGNTEAFF. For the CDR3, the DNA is TGTGCCAGCAGCCAAGAAGTGGGAGGGAACACTGAAGCTTTCTTT.

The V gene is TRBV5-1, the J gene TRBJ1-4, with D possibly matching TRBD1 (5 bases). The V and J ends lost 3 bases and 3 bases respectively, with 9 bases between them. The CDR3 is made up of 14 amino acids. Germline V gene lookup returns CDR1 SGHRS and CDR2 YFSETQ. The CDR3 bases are TGCGCCAGCAGCTGGGGGGAGGCTAATGAAAAACTGTTTTTT. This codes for CASSWGEANEKLFF. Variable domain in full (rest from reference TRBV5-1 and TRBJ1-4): KAGVTQTPRYLIKTRGQQVTLSCSPISGHRSVSWYQQTPGQGLQFLFEYFSETQRNKGNFPGRFSGRQFSNSRSEMNVSTLELGDSALYLCASSWGEANEKLFFGSGTQLSVL.

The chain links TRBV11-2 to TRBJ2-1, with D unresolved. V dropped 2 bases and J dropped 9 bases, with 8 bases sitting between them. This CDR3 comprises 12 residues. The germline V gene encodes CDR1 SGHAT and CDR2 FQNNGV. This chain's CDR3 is CASSLNQFEQFF. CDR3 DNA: TGTGCCAGCAGCTTAAATCAGTTTGAGCAGTTCTTC.

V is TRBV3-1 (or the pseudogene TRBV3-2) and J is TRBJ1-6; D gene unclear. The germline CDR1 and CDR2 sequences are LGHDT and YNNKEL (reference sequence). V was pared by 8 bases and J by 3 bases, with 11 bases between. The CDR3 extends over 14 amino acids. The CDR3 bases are TGTGCCAGCGGCAAAGCAGGCTATAATTCACCCCTCCACTTT. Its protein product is CASGKAGYNSPLHF.

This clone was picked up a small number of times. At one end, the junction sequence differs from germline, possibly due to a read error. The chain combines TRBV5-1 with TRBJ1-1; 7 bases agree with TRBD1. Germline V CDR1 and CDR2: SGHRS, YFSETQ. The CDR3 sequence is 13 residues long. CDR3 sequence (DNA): TGTGCCAGCAGCAACAGGGGGAACACTGAAGCTTTCTTT. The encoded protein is CASSNRGNTEAFF.

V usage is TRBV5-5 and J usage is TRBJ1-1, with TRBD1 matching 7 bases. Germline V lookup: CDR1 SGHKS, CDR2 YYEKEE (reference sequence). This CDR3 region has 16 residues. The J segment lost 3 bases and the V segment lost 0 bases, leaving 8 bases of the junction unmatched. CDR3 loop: CASSLAMGQWDTEAFF. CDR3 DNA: TGTGCCAGCAGCTTGGCCATGGGACAGTGGGACACTGAAGCTTTCTTT.

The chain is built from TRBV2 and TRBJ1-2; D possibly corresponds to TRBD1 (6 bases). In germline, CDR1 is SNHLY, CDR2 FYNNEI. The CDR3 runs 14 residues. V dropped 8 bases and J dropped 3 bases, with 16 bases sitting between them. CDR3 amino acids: CASPGGGGHYGYTF. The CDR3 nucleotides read TGTGCCAGCCCGGGCGGGGGGGGGCACTATGGCTACACCTTC. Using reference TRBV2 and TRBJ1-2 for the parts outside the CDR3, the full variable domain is EPEVTQTPSHQVTQMGQEVILRCVPISNHLYFYWYRQILGQKVEFLVSFYNNEISEKSEIFDDQFSVERPDGSNFTLKIRSTKLEDSAMYFCASPGGGGHYGYTFGSGTRLTVV.

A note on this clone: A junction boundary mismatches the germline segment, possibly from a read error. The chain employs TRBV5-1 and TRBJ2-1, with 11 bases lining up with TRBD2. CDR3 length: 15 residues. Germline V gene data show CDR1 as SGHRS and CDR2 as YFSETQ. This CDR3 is CASSLASGRYNEQFF. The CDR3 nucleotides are TGTGCCAGCAGCTTGGCTAGCGGGAGGTACAATGAGCAGTTCTTC.

The CDR3 here is CASSSGGQVGTGELFF. In nucleotides, the CDR3 is TGTGCCAGCAGCTCCGGGGGGCAGGTTGGCACCGGGGAGCTGTTTTTT. The J gene is TRBJ2-2, the V gene TRBV7-2; TRBD2 might be the D (7 bases). Deletions cut 4 bases from V and 4 bases from J, with 16 bases between. This CDR3 has 16 amino acids. Per the germline V gene, CDR1 is SGHTA and CDR2 is FQGNSA.

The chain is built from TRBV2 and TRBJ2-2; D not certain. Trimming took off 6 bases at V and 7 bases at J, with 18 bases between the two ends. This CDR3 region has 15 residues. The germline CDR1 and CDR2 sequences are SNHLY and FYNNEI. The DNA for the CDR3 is TGTGCCAGCAGCCTCCAGGCCTCGTTGAGCGGGGAGCTGTTTTTT. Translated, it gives CASSLQASLSGELFF.

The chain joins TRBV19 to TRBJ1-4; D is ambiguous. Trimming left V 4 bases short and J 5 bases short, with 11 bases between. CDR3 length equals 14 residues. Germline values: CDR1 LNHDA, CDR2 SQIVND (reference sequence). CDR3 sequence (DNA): TGTGCCAGTAGTACCGGGGTCAAAAATGAAAAACTGTTTTTT. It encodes CASSTGVKNEKLFF.

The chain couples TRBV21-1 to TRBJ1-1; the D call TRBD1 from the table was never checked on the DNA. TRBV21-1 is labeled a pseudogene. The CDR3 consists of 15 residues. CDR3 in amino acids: CASSTCRVRNTEAFF. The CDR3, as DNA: TGTGCCAGCAGCACTTGCAGGGTAAGGAACACTGAAGCTTTCTTT.

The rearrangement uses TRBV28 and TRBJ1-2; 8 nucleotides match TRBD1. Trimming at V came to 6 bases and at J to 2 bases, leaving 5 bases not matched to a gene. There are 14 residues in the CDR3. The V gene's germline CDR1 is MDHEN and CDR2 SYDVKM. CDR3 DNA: TGTGCCAGCAGACCAGGGGGCGCGAACTATGGCTACACCTTC. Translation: CASRPGGANYGYTF.

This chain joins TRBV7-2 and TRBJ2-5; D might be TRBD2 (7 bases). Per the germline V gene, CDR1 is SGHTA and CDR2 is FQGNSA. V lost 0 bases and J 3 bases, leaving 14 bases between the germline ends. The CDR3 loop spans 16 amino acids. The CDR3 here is CASSLAAGAGKETQYF. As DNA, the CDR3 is TGTGCCAGCAGCTTAGCGGCGGGGGCAGGAAAAGAGACCCAGTACTTC.

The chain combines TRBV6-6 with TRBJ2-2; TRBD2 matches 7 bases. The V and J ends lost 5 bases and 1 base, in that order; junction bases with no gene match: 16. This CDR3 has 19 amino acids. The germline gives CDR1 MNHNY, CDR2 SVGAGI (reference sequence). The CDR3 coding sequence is TGTGCCAGCAGTCCCCTACCAGCGGAGCGGGGTCTGAACACCGGGGAGCTGTTTTTT. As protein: CASSPLPAERGLNTGELFF.

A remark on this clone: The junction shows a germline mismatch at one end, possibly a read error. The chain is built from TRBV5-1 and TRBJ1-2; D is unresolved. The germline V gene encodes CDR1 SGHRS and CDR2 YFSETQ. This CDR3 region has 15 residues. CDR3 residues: CASSLVAQPLEGYTF. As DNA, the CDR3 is TGTGCCAGCAGCTTGGTGGCACAGCCACTGGAAGGCTACACCTTC.

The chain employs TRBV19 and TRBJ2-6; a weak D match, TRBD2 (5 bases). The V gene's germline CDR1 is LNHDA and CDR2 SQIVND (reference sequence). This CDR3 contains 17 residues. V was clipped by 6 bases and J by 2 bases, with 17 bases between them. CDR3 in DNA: TGTGCCAGTAGACGTCCGACGGGGAGACCTGGGGCCAACGTCCTGACTTTC. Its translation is CASRRPTGRPGANVLTF.

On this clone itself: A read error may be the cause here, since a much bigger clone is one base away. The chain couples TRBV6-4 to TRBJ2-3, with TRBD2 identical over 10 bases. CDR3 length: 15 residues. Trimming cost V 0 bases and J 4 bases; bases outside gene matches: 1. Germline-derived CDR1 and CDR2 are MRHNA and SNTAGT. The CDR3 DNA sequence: TGTGCCAGCAGTGACTCTAGCGGGGGGCCAGATACGCAGTATTTT. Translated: CASSDSSGGPDTQYF.

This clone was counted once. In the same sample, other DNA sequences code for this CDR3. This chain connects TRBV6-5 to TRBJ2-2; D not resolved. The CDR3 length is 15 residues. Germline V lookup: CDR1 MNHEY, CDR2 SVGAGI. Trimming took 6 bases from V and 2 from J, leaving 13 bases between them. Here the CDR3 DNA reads TGTGCCAGCAGCGATGGCCTCCCAAACACCGGGGAGCTGTTTTTT. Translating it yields CASSDGLPNTGELFF.

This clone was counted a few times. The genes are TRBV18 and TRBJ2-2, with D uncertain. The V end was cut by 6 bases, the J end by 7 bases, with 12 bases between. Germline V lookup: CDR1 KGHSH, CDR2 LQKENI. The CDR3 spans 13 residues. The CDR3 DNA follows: TGTGCCAGCTCCATCCAGCGAAACGGGGAGCTGTTTTTT. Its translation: CASSIQRNGELFF.